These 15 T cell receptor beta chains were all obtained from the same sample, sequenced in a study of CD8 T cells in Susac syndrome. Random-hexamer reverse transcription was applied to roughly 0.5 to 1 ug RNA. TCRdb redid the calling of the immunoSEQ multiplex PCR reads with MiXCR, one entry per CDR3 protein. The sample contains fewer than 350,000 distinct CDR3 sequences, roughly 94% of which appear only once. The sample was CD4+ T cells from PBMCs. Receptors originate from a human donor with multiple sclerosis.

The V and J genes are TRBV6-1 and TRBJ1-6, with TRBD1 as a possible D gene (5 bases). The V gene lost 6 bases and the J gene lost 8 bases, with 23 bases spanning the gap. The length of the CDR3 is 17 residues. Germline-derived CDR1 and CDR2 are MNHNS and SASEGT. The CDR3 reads CASSPIGQGFPHSPLHF. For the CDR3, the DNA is TGTGCCAGCAGCCCAATCGGACAAGGGTTCCCTCATTCACCCCTCCACTTT.

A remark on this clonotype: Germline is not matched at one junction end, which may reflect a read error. Written as DNA, the CDR3 is TGTGCTAGCAGCCACGGTGGGGAGACCCAGTACTTC. Translated: CASSHGGETQYF. The chain carries TRBV7-7 and TRBJ2-5; D is undetermined. The V gene's germline CDR1 is SSHAT and CDR2 FNYEAQ (reference sequence). CDR3 length equals 12 residues.

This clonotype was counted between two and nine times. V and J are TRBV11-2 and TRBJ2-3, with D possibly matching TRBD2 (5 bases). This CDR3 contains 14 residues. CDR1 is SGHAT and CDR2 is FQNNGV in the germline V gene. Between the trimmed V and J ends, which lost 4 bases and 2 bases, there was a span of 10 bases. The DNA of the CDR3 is TGTGCCAGCAGCTCTGGACTGAACACAGATACGCAGTATTTT. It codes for CASSSGLNTDTQYF.

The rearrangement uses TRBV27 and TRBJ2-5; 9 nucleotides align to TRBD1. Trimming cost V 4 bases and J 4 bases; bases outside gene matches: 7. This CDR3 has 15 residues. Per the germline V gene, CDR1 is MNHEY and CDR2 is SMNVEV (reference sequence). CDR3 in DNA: TGTGCCAGCAGTTCCTACAGGGGGCTCGCAGAGACCCAGTACTTC. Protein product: CASSSYRGLAETQYF.

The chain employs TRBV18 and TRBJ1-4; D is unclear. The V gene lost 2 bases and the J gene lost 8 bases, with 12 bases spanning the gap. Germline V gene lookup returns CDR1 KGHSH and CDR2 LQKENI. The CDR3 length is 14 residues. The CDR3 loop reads CASSPGAAEEKLFF. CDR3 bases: TGTGCCAGCTCACCAGGAGCGGCGGAAGAAAAACTGTTTTTT. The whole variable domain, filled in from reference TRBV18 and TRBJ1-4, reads NAGVMQNPRHLVRRRGQEARLRCSPMKGHSHVYWYRQLPEEGLKFMVYLQKENIIDESGMPKERFSAEFPKEGPSILRIQQVVRGDSAAYFCASSPGAAEEKLFFGSGTQLSVL.

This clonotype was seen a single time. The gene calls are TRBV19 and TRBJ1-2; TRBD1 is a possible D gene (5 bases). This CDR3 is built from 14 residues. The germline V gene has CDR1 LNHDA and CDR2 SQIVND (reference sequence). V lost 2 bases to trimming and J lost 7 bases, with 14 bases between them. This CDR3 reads CASSISSAGLGYTF. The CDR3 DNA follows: TGTGCCAGTAGTATAAGCTCGGCAGGGCTTGGCTACACCTTC.

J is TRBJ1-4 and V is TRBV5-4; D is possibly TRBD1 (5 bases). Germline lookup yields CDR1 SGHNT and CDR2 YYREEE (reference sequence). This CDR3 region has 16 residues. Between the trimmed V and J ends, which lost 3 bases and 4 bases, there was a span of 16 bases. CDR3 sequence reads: CASSSGEEGINEKLFF. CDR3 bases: TGTGCCAGCAGCTCCGGGGAGGAGGGGATTAATGAAAAACTGTTTTTT.

CDR3 bases: TGTGCCAGCAGATCAGGGGGGTACTACAATGAGCAGTTCTTC. Encoded protein: CASRSGGYYNEQFF. The genes are TRBV27 and TRBJ2-1, with a tentative D call TRBD1 (7 bases). The germline V gene has CDR1 MNHEY and CDR2 SMNVEV (reference sequence). The V end was cut by 6 bases, the J end by 3 bases, with 12 bases between. This CDR3 has 14 residues.

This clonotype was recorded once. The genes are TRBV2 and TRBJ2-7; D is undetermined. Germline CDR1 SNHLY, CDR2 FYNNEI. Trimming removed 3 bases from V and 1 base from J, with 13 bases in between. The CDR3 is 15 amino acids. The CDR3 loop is CASSEVRPLSYEQYF. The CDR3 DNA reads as TGTGCCAGCAGTGAGGTCAGACCCTTATCCTACGAGCAGTACTTC.

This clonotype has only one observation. CDR3 bases: TGCAGTGCTAGAGGACTTAGCGGGAGGATTGGGACCCAGTACTTC. This translates into CSARGLSGRIGTQYF. The rearrangement uses TRBV20-1 and TRBJ2-5; 10 bases fit TRBD2. V lost 1 base and J lost 7; bases outside the gene matches: 9. The CDR3 covers 15 residues. The germline CDR1 and CDR2 sequences are DFQATT and SNEGSKA (reference sequence).

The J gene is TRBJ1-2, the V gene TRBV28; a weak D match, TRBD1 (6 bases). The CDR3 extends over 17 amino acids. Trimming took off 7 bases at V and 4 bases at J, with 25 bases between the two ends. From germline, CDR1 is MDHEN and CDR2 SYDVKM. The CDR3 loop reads CASTQGQSPLKGYGYTF. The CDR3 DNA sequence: TGTGCCAGCACCCAGGGGCAGTCACCCCTAAAGGGCTATGGCTACACCTTC.

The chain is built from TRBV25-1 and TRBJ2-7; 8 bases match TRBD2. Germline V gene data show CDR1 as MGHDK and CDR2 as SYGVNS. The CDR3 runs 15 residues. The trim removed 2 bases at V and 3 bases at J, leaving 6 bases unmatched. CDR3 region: CASSEGTSVYYEQYF. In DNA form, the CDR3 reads TGTGCCAGCAGTGAAGGGACTAGTGTTTACTACGAGCAGTACTTC.

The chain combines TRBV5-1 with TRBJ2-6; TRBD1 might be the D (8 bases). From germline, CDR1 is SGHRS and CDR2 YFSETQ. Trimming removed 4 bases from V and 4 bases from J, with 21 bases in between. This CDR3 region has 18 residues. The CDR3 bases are TGCGCCAGCAGCCTAGGGGGGGGACAGGTCGACGGGGCCAACGTCCTGACTTTC. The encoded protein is CASSLGGGQVDGANVLTF.

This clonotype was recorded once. In DNA form, the CDR3 reads TGTGCCAGCAGCTCCCAGCTCGGCGAGCAGTACTTC. Amino acids: CASSSQLGEQYF. The chain recombines TRBV14 with TRBJ2-7; D unclear. CDR1 and CDR2 (germline): SGHDN, FVKESK. Trimming pared 5 bases from V and 6 bases from J, leaving 11 bases between. This CDR3 comprises 12 residues.

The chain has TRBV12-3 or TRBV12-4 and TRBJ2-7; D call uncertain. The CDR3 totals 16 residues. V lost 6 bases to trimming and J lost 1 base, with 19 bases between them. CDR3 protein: CASSSHTNQVSYEQYF. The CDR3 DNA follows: TGTGCCAGCAGCTCCCACACCAACCAAGTATCCTACGAGCAGTACTTC.